One and the same sample provided the 5 T cell receptor beta chains below, sequenced in a study of beta chain features in type 1 diabetes. Investigators reverse transcribed all isolated RNA, so they sequenced expressed TCRB transcripts. Method: immunoSEQ multiplex PCR; TCRdb's copy keeps in-frame clones and lacks some. The data contain hundreds of thousands of clones, around an eighth of them seen just once; the ten biggest clones take up around 0.025%. The sample was naive CD4+ T cells from blood. The receptors shown here come from a woman aged 40 to 50 in good health.

This clone was recorded a few times. The V gene is TRBV9, the J gene TRBJ2-2; D is undetermined. Germline CDR1 and CDR2: SGDLS and YYNGEE. The CDR3 totals 14 residues. V was clipped by 2 bases and J by 5 bases, with 10 bases between them. The chain's CDR3 is CASSVGSATGELFF. CDR3 bases: TGTGCCAGCAGCGTTGGTTCCGCGACCGGGGAGCTGTTTTTT.

The chain employs TRBV11-2 and TRBJ1-2; D might be TRBD1 (6 bases). Between the trimmed V and J ends, which lost 1 base and 12 bases, there was a span of 15 bases. CDR3 length equals 13 residues. Germline V gene lookup returns CDR1 SGHAT and CDR2 FQNNGV. The CDR3 DNA reads TGTGCCAGCAGCTTAGCCCGGGGGGGACAAGACACCTTC. Amino acid sequence: CASSLARGGQDTF.

The table lists this clone with a few counts. J is TRBJ1-6 and V is TRBV5-1; TRBD1 aligns across 7 bases. The CDR3 loop spans 13 amino acids. Germline CDR1 and CDR2: SGHRS and YFSETQ. The trim removed 9 bases at V and 10 bases at J, leaving 10 bases unmatched. CDR3 nucleotides: TGCGCCACCGCCGACAGGGCCGACTCACCCCTCCACTTT. Protein sequence: CATADRADSPLHF.

Only a few counts were recorded for this clone. CDR3 sequence (DNA): TGCAGTGCTAGAATAGGAAACACCATATATTTT. This encodes CSARIGNTIYF. V and J are TRBV20-1 and TRBJ1-3, with unresolved D. Germline CDR1 is DFQATT and CDR2 is SNEGSKA (reference sequence). The V and J ends lost 2 bases and 4 bases respectively, with 3 bases between them. There are 11 residues in the CDR3.

The table lists this clone with a few counts. The DNA of the CDR3 is TGTGCCAGCAGCTATATAGCGGGGACGAACACCGGGGAGCTGTTTTTT. This translates into CASSYIAGTNTGELFF. The chain has TRBV4-2 and TRBJ2-2; 8 nucleotides agree with TRBD2. Looked up from germline, CDR1 is LGHNA and CDR2 is YNFKEQ. CDR3 length: 16 amino acids. V shed 5 bases, J shed 0 bases, and the junction held 5 bases outside the gene matches.